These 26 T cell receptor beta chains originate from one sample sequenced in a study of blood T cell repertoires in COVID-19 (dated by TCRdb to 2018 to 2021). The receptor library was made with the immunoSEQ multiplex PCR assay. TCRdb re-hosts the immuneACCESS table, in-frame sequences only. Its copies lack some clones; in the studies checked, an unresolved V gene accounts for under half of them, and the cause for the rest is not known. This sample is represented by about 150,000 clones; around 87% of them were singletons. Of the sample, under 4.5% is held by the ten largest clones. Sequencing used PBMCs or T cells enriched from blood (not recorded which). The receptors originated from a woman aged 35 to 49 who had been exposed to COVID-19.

DNA of the CDR3: TGTGCCAGCAGCTTTTCACGACTTGCAACTAATGAAAAACTGTTTTTT. Its protein product is CASSFSRLATNEKLFF. The chain couples TRBV7-6 to TRBJ1-4; no firm D call. Germline V gives CDR1 SGHVS, CDR2 FNYEAQ. Trimming removed 3 bases from V and 0 bases from J, with 11 bases in between. This CDR3 region has 16 residues. The whole variable domain, remainder taken from reference TRBV7-6 and TRBJ1-4, is GAGVSQSPRYKVTKRGQDVALRCDPISGHVSLYWYRQALGQGPEFLTYFNYEAQQDKSGLPNDRFSAERPEGSISTLTIQRTEQRDSAMYRCASSFSRLATNEKLFFGSGTQLSVL.

In nucleotides, the CDR3 is TGTGGAAGTTACGGGGAGTTCGGGGGGAAAGGCTACACCTTC. Translated: CGSYGEFGGKGYTF. The V gene is TRBV28, the J gene TRBJ1-2; D is perhaps TRBD1 (5 bases). Germline CDR1 MDHEN, CDR2 SYDVKM. The CDR3 has 14 amino acids.

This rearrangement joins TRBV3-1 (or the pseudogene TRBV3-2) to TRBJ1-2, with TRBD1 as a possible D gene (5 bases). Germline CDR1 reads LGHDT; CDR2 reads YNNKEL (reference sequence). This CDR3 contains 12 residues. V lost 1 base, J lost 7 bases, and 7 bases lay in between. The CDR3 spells CASSQGRVGYTF. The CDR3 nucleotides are TGTGCCAGCAGCCAAGGCAGGGTTGGCTACACCTTC.

CDR3 sequence: CASSIDRGKPQHF. CDR3 bases: TGTGCCAGTAGTATCGACAGGGGTAAGCCCCAGCATTTT. This chain joins TRBV19 and TRBJ1-5; TRBD1 agrees at 8 bases. With 3 bases clipped from V and 8 bases from J, the junction kept 3 bases outside the gene matches. Germline CDR1 LNHDA, CDR2 SQIVND (reference sequence). This CDR3 spans 13 amino acids.

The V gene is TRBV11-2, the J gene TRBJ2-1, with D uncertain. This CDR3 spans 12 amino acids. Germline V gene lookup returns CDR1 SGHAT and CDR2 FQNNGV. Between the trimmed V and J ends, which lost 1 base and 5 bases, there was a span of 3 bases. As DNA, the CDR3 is TGTGCCAGCAGCTTAGGGCACAATGAGCAGTTCTTC. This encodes CASSLGHNEQFF.

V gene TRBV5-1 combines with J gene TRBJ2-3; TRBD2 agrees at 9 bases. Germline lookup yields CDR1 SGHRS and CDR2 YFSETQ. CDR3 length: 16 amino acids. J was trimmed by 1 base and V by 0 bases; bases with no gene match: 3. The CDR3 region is CASSLARLAGTDTQYF. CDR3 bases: TGCGCCAGCAGCTTGGCCCGACTAGCGGGCACAGATACGCAGTATTTT.

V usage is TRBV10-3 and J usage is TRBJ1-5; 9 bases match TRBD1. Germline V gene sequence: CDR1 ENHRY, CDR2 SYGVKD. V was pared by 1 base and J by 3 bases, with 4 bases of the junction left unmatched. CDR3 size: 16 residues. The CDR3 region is CAISEWGQGLNQPQHF. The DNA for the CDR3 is TGTGCCATCAGTGAGTGGGGACAGGGACTCAATCAGCCCCAGCATTTT.

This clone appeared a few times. The DNA of the CDR3 is TGTGCCAGCAGCTTAGGGGACAGGACGATTCAGCCCCAGCATTTT. Translation: CASSLGDRTIQPQHF. V usage is TRBV7-2 and J usage is TRBJ1-5; 8 bases fit TRBD1. V lost 1 base and J lost 6; bases outside the gene matches: 5. CDR1 and CDR2 from the germline V gene are SGHTA and FQGNSA. The CDR3 is made up of 15 amino acids.

Here the CDR3 DNA reads TGCGCCAGCAGCTTGAGGCCGCTAGGGGCTAGCACAGATACGCAGTATTTT. Its protein is CASSLRPLGASTDTQYF. The chain links TRBV5-1 to TRBJ2-3, with a tentative D call TRBD1 (5 bases). With 1 base removed from V and 0 bases from J, the gap between germline ends came to 15 bases. Germline CDR1 SGHRS, CDR2 YFSETQ. The CDR3 extends over 17 amino acids.

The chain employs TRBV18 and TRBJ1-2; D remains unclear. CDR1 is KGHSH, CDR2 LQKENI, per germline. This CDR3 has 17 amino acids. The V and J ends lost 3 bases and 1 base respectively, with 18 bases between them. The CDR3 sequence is CASSPLREAVDNYGYTF. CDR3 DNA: TGTGCCAGCTCACCCCTCCGAGAGGCAGTCGATAACTATGGCTACACCTTC.

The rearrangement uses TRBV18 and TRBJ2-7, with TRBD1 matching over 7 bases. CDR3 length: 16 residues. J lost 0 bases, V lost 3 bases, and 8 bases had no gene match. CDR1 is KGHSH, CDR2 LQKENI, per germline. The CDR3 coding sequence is TGTGCCAGCTCACCGCCAGACAGGGCGACCTCCTACGAGCAGTACTTC. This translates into CASSPPDRATSYEQYF. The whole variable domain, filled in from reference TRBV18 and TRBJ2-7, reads NAGVMQNPRHLVRRRGQEARLRCSPMKGHSHVYWYRQLPEEGLKFMVYLQKENIIDESGMPKERFSAEFPKEGPSILRIQQVVRGDSAAYFCASSPPDRATSYEQYFGPGTRLTVT.

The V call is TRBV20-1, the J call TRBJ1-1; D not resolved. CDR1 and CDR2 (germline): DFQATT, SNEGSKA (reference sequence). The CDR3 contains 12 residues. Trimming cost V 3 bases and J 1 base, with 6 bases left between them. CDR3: CSASEANTEAFF. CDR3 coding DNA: TGCAGTGCTAGTGAGGCGAACACTGAAGCTTTCTTT.

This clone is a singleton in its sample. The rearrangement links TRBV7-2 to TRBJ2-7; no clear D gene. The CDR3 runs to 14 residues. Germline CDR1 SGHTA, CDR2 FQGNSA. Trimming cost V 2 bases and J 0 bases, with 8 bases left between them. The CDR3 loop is CASSLLVSSYEQYF. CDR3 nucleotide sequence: TGTGCCAGCAGCTTACTGGTGAGCTCCTACGAGCAGTACTTC.

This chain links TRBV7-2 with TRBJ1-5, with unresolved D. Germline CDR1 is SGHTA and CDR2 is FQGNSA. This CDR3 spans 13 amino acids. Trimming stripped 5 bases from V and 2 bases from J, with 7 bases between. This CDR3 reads CASSVQGNQPQHF. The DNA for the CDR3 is TGTGCCAGCAGCGTCCAGGGCAATCAGCCCCAGCATTTT.

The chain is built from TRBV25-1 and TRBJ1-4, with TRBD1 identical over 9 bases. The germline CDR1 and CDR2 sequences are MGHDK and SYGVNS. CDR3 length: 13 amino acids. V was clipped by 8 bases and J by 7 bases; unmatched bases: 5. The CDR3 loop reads CASSTGGAEKLFF. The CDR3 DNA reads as TGTGCCAGCTCGACAGGGGGGGCTGAAAAACTGTTTTTT.

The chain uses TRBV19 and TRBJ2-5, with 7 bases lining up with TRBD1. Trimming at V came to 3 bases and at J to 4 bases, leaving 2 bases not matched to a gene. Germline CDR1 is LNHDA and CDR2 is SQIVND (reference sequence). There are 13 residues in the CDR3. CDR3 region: CASSIRQGETQYF. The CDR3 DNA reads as TGTGCCAGTAGTATCAGACAGGGAGAGACCCAGTACTTC.

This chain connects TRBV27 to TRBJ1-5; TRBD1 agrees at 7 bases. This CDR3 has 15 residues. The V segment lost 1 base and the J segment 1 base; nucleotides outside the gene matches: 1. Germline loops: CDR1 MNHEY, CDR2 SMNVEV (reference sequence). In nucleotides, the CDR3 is TGTGCCAGCAGTTTATGGGGACAGAGCAATCAGCCCCAGCATTTT. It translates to CASSLWGQSNQPQHF.

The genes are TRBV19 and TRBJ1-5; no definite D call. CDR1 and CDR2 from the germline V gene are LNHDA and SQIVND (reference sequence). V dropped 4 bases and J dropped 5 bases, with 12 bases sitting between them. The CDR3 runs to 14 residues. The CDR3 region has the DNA TGTGCCAGTAGTACCCCGGGGAGGGATCAGCCCCAGCATTTT. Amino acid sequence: CASSTPGRDQPQHF. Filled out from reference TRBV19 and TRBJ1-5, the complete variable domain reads DGGITQSPKYLFRKEGQNVTLSCEQNLNHDAMYWYRQDPGQGLRLIYYSQIVNDFQKGDIAEGYSVSREKKESFPLTVTSAQKNPTAFYLCASSTPGRDQPQHFGDGTRLSIL.

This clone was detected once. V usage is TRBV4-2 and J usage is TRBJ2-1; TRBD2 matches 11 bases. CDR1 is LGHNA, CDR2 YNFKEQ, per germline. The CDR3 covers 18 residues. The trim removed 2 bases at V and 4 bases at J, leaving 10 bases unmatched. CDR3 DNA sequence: TGTGCCAGCAGCCAATTTACCCCCGGGACTAGCGGTTACAATGAGCAGTTCTTC. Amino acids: CASSQFTPGTSGYNEQFF.

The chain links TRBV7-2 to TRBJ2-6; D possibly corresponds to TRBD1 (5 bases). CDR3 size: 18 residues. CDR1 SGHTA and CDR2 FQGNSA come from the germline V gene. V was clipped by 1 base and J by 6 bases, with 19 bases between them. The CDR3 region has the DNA TGTGCCAGCAGCTTAGAGGACCAGGGTATTTCCGCGGCCAACGTCCTGACTTTC. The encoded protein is CASSLEDQGISAANVLTF. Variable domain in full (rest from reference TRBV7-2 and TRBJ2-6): GAGVSQSPSNKVTEKGKDVELRCDPISGHTALYWYRQSLGQGLEFLIYFQGNSAPDKSGLPSDRFSAERTGGSVSTLTIQRTQQEDSAVYLCASSLEDQGISAANVLTFGAGSRLTVL.

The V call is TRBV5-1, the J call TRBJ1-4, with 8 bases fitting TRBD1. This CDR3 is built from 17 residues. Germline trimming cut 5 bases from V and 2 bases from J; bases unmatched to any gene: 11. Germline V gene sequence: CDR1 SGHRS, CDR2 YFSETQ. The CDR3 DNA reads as TGCGCCAGCAGTGAATTTGGGACAGGCTCCACTAATGAAAAACTGTTTTTT. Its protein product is CASSEFGTGSTNEKLFF.

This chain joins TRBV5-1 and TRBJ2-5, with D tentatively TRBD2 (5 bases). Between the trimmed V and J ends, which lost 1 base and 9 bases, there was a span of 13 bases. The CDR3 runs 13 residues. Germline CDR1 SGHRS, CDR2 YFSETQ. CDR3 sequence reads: CASSLSDLPPQYF. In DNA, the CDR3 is TGCGCCAGCAGCTTGTCGGACTTACCTCCCCAGTACTTC.

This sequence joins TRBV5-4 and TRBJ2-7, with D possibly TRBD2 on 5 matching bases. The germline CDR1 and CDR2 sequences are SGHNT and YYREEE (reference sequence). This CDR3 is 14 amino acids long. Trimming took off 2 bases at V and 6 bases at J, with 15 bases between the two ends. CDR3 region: CASSFGRETFEQYF. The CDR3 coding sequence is TGTGCCAGCAGCTTTGGACGGGAAACTTTCGAGCAGTACTTC.

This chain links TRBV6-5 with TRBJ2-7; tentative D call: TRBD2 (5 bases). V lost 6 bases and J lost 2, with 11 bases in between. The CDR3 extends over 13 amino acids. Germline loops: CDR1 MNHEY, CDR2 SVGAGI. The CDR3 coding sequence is TGTGCCAGCAGATCCTCCGGGACCTACGAGCAGTACTTC. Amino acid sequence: CASRSSGTYEQYF.

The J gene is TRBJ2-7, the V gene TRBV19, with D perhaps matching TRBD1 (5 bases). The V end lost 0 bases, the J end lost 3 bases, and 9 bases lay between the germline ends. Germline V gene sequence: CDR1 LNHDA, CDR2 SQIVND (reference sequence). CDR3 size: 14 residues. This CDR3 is CASSIDRAGYEQYF. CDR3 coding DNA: TGTGCCAGTAGTATAGACAGGGCTGGCTACGAGCAGTACTTC.

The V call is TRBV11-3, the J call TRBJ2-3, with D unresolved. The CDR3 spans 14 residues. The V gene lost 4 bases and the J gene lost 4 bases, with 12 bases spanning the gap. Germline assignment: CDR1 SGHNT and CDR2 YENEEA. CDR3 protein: CASSSPPVPDTQYF. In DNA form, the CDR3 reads TGTGCCAGCAGCTCCCCTCCCGTTCCAGATACGCAGTATTTT.